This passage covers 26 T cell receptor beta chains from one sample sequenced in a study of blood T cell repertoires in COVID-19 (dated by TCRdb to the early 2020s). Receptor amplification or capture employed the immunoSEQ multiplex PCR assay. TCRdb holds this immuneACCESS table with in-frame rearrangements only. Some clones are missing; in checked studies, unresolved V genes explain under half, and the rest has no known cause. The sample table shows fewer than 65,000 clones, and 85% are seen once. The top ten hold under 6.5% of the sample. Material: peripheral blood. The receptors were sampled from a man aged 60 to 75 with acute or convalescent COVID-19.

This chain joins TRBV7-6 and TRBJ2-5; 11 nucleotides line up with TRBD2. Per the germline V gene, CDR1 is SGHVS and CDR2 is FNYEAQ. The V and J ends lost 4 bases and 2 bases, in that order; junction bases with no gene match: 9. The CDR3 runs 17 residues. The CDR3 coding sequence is TGTGCCAGCAGCTCCTATGGGACTAGCGGCAAACAAGAGACCCAGTACTTC. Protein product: CASSSYGTSGKQETQYF.

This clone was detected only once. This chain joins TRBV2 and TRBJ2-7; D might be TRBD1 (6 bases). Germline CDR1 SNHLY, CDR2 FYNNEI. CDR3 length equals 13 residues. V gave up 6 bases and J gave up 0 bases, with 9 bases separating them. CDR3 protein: CASRTGTSYEQYF. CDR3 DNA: TGTGCCAGCAGGACAGGAACCTCCTACGAGCAGTACTTC.

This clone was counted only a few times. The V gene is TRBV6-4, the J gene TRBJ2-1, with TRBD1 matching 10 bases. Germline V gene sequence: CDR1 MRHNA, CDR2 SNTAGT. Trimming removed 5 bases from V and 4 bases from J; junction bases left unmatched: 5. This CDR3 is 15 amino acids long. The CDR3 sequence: CASSLGTGDYNEQFF. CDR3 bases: TGTGCCAGCAGTCTGGGGACAGGGGATTACAATGAGCAGTTCTTC.

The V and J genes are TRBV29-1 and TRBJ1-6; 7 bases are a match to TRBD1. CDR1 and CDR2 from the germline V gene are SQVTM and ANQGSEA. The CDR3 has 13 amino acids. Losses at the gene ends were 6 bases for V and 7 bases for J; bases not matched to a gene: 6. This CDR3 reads CSVRTGQNSPLHF. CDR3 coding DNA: TGCAGCGTCAGGACAGGCCAAAATTCACCCCTCCACTTT.

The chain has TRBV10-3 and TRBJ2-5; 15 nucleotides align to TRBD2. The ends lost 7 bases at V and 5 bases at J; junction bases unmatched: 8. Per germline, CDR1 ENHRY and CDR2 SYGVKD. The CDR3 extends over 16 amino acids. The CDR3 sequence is CAITRTSGRAWETQYF. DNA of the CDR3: TGTGCCATCACCCGGACTAGCGGGAGGGCCTGGGAGACCCAGTACTTC.

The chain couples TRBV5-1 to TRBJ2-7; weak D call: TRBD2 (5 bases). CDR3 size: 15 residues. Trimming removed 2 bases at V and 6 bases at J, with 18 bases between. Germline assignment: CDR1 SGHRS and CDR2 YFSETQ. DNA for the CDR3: TGCGCCAGCAGCTTAATGACGGACTTTGTGGGCGAGCAGTACTTC. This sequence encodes CASSLMTDFVGEQYF.

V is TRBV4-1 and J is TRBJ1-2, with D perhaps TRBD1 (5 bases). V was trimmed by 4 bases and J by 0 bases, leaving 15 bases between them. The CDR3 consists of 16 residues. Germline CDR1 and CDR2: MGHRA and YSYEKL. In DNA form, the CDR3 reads TGCGCCAGCAGCCGGGGTCTTCAGGGCACTAACTATGGCTACACCTTC. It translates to CASSRGLQGTNYGYTF.

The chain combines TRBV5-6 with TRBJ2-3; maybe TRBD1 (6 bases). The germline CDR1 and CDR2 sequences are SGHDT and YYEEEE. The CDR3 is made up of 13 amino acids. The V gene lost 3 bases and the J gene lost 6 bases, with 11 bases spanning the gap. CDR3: CASSSYRADTQYF. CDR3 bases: TGTGCCAGCAGCTCCTACAGGGCTGATACGCAGTATTTT.

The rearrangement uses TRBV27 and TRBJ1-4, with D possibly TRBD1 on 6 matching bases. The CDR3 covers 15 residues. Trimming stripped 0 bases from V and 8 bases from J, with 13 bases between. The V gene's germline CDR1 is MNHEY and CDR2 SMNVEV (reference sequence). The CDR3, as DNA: TGTGCCAGCAGTTTATCGACGGGGGGCGGCGAAAAACTGTTTTTT. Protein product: CASSLSTGGGEKLFF. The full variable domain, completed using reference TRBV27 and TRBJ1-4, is EAQVTQNPRYLITVTGKKLTVTCSQNMNHEYMSWYRQDPGLGLRQIYYSMNVEVTDKGDVPEGYKVSRKEKRNFPLILESPSPNQTSLYFCASSLSTGGGEKLFFGSGTQLSVL.

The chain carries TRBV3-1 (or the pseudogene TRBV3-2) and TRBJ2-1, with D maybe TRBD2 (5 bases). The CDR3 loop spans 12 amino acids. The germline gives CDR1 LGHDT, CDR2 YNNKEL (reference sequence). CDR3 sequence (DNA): TGTGCTATTAGAATGGGAGTGGGTGAGCAGTTCTTC. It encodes CAIRMGVGEQFF.

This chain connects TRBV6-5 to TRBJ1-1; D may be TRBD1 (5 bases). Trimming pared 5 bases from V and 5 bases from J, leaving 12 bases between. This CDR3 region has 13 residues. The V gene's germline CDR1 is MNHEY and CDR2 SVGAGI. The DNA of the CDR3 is TGTGCCAGCAGTCCCGGGGGTGGGACTGAAGCTTTCTTT. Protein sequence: CASSPGGGTEAFF.

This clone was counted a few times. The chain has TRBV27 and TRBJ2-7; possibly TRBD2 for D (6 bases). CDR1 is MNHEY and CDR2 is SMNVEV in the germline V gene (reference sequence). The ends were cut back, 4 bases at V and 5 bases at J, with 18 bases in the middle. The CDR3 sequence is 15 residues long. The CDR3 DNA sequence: TGTGCCAGCAGTTCCCGGGACTCCCGCCAGGACGAGCAGTACTTC. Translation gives CASSSRDSRQDEQYF.

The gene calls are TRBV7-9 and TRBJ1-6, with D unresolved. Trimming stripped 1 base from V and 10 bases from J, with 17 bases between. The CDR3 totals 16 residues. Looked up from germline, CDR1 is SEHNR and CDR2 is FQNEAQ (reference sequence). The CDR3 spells CASSLEVGGLSSPLHF. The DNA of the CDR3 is TGTGCCAGCAGCTTAGAAGTAGGAGGTCTGTCCTCACCCCTCCACTTT.

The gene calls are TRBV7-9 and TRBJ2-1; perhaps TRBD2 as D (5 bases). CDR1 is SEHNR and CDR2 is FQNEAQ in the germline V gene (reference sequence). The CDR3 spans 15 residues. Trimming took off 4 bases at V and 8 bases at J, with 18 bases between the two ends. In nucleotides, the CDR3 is TGTGCCAGCAGCTCCCTTGACGACATGAGGGATGAGCAGTTCTTC. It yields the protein CASSSLDDMRDEQFF.

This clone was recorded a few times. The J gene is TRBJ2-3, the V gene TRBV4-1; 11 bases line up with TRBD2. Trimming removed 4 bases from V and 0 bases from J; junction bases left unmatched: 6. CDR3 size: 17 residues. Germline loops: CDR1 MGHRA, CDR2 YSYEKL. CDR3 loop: CASSPGLAASSTDTQYF. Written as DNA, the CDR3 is TGCGCCAGCAGCCCGGGACTAGCGGCTTCTAGCACAGATACGCAGTATTTT.

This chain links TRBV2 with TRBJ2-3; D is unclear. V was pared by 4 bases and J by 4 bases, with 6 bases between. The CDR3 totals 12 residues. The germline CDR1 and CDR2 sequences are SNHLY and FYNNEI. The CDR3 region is CASSGSADTQYF. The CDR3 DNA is TGTGCCAGCAGTGGATCAGCAGATACGCAGTATTTT.

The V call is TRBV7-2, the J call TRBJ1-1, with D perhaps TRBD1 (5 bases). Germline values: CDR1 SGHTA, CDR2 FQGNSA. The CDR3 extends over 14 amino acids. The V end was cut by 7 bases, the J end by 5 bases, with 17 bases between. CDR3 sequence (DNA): TGTGCCAGCACCTACAAGGGGCATGGGACTGAAGCTTTCTTT. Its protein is CASTYKGHGTEAFF.

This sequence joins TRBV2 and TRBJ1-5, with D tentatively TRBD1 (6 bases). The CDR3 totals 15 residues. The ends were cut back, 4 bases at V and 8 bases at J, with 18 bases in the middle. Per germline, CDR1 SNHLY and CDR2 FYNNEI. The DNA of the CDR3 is TGTGCCAGCAGTGGACAGGCCCTCCAAGGGGAGCCCCAGCATTTT. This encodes CASSGQALQGEPQHF.

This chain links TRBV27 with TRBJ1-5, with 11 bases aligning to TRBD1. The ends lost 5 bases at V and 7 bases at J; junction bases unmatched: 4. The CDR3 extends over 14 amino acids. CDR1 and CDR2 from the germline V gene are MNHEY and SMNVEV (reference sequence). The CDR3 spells CASSRTGGRQPQHF. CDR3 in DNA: TGTGCCAGCAGTCGGACAGGGGGCAGGCAGCCCCAGCATTTT.

The CDR3 region has the DNA TGTGCCAGCAGTGAGGTAGGGGCTAGGGGCTACGAGCAGTACTTC. Translated, it gives CASSEVGARGYEQYF. This sequence joins TRBV2 and TRBJ2-7; perhaps TRBD1 as D (5 bases). The V gene's germline CDR1 is SNHLY and CDR2 FYNNEI. The CDR3 is 15 amino acids. V was trimmed by 3 bases and J by 3 bases, leaving 15 bases between them.

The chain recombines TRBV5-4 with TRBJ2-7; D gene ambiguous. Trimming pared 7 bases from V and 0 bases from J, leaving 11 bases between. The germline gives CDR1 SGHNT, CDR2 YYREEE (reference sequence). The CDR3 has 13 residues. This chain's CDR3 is CASGNHYSYEQYF. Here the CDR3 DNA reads TGTGCCAGCGGCAACCACTACTCCTACGAGCAGTACTTC.

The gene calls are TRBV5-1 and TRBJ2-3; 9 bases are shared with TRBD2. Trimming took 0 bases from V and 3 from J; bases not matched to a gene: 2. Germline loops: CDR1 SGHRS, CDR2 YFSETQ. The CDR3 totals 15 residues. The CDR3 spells CASSLGLAVTDTQYF. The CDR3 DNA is TGCGCCAGCAGCTTGGGACTAGCGGTTACAGATACGCAGTATTTT.

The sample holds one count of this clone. Here the CDR3 DNA reads TGTGCCAGCAGCCAAGAGAGTCGGACTAGGACAGTCACCTACGAGCAGTACTTC. It specifies CASSQESRTRTVTYEQYF. The chain uses TRBV14 and TRBJ2-7; D might be TRBD2 (7 bases). The CDR3 has 18 residues. With 0 bases removed from V and 2 bases from J, the gap between germline ends came to 20 bases. Germline CDR1 SGHDN, CDR2 FVKESK.

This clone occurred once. The CDR3 DNA is TGTGCCAGCAGCTTAGAGGGGACTAGCGGCAGACCCTACAATGAGCAGTTCTTC. Translation: CASSLEGTSGRPYNEQFF. The rearrangement uses TRBV7-9 and TRBJ2-1; 11 bases match TRBD2. The junction had 7 bases not matched to a gene; V was cut back by 1 base and J by 2 bases. CDR1 SEHNR and CDR2 FQNEAQ come from the germline V gene (reference sequence). The CDR3 runs 18 residues.

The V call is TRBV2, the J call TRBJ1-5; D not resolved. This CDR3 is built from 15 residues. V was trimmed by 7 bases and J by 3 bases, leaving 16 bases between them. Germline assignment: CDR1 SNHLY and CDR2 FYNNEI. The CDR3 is CASTSGVSVNQPQHF. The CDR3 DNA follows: TGTGCCAGCACCTCTGGGGTTAGCGTCAATCAGCCCCAGCATTTT.

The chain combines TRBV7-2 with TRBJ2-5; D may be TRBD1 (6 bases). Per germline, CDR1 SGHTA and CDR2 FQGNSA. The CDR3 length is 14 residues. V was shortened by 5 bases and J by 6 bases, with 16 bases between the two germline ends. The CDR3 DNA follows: TGTGCCAGCAGCCCCCAGGGGAGAGCGAAGACCCAGTACTTC. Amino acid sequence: CASSPQGRAKTQYF.